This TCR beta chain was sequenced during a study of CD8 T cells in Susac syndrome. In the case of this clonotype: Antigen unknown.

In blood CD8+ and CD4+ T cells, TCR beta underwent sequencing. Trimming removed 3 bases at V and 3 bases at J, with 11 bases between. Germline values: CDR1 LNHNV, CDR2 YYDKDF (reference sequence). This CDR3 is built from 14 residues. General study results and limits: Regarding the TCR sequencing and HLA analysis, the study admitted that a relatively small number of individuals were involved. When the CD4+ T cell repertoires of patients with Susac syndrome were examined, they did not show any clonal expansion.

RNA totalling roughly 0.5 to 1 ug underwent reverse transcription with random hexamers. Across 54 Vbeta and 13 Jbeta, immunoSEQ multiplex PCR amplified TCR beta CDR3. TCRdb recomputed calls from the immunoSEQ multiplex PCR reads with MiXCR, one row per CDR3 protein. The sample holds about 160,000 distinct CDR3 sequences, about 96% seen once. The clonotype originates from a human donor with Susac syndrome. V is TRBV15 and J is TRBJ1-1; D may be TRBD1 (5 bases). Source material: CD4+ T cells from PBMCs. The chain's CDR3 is CATSSRTRDTEAFF. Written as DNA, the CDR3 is TGTGCCACCAGCAGCCGGACAAGGGACACTGAAGCTTTCTTT.